This TCR beta chain was sequenced during a study of T-cell reconstitution after alpha-beta-depleted transplantation in children. The study's findings and limits: Counts and diversity of T cells one year after transplant came mostly from newly produced T cells.

The CDR3 extends over 15 amino acids. Deletions cut 2 bases from V and 3 bases from J, with 10 bases between. CDR1 is SGHTA, CDR2 FQGNSA, per germline. The TCRbeta library incorporated unique molecular identifiers. A single record per CDR3 protein comes from TCRdb applying MiXCR to the PCR reads. The repertoire consists of over 450,000 distinct CDR3 sequences, with roughly 10% occurring once and the leading ten covering just over 2%. In this sample, this clonotype turned up many times. Its antigen remains unknown. V is TRBV7-2 and J is TRBJ2-2; D ambiguous. The specimen comprised PBMCs, sampled before TCRalphabeta/CD19-depleted stem cell transplant. This clonotype was sampled from a child aged 2-15 years with inherited bone marrow failure, due to receive a stem cell transplant. The CDR3 region is CASSLMSRHTGELFF. The CDR3 DNA follows: TGTGCCAGCAGCTTAATGTCCCGGCACACCGGGGAGCTGTTTTTT.